The TCR beta chain under discussion was sequenced for a study of blood T cell repertoires in COVID-19. Study at large: Samples representing acute and convalescent COVID-19 were sourced from the United States, Italy and Spain. The cDNA or gDNA used as material had been derived from T cells, B-cell-depleted T cells, or PBMCs.

Under the authors' procedure: Reference gene primers were amplified, and this amplification served to estimate nucleated cell counts. This table comes from immunoSEQ multiplex PCR, and its TCRdb copy is limited to in-frame clones, with some not included. The V and J calls and clone size are taken from that table; D and trimming were inferred from the DNA. The sample yields approximately 300,000 clones, around 82% seen once. Sequenced: peripheral blood. This TCR came from a woman aged 45-65 years with acute or convalescent COVID-19.

The CDR3 DNA is TGTGCCAGCAGGGGGGACACGGGCCAGCCCCAGCATTTT. This encodes CASRGDTGQPQHF. The chain employs TRBV2 and TRBJ1-5; D is possibly TRBD1 (6 bases). V lost 6 bases, J lost 7 bases, and 13 bases lay in between. Per germline, CDR1 SNHLY and CDR2 FYNNEI. The CDR3 has 13 amino acids.